This record concerns one T cell receptor (beta chain) sequence. The length of the CDR3 is 13 residues. V lost 3 bases to trimming and J lost 5 bases; unmatched junction nucleotides: 3. CDR1 and CDR2 from the germline V gene are SGHTA and FQGNSA. The entry originates in a study of blood T cell repertoires in COVID-19. In the study overall: The United States, Italy and Spain provided the acute and convalescent COVID-19 samples. T cells, B-cell-depleted T cells, or PBMCs provided the cDNA or gDNA that served as material.

In the source study's methods: Estimated nucleated cell counts came from reference gene primer amplification. The assay was immunoSEQ multiplex PCR, and TCRdb's table has in-frame clones only and misses some. V and J calls plus clone size are reproduced from that table; the DNA served to infer D and trimming. The sample carries roughly 200,000 clones, around 90% recorded once. The sample taken for sequencing was peripheral blood. The TCR comes from a man aged 50 or older with acute or convalescent COVID-19. The genes are TRBV7-2 and TRBJ1-1, with 7 bases aligning to TRBD1. CDR3 region: CASSFQGGTEAFF. The CDR3 DNA follows: TGTGCCAGCAGCTTTCAGGGGGGAACTGAAGCTTTCTTT.